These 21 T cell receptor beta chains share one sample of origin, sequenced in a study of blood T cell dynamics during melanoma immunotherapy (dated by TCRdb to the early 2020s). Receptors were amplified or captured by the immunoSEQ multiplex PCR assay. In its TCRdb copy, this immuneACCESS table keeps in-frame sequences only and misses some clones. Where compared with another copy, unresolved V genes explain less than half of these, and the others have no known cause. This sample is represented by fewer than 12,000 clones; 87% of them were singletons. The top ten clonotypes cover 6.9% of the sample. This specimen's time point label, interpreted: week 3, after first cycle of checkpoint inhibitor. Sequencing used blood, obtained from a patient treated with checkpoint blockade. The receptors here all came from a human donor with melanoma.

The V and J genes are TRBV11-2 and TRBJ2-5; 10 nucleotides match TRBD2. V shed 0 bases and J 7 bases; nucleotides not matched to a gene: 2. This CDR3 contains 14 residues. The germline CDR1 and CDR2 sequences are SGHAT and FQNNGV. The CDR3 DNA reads TGTGCCAGCAGCTTAGATAGCGGGGGGTCGACCCAGTACTTC. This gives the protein CASSLDSGGSTQYF. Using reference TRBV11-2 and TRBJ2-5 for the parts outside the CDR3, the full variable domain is EAGVAQSPRYKIIEKRQSVAFWCNPISGHATLYWYQQILGQGPKLLIQFQNNGVVDDSQLPKDRFSAERLKGVDSTLKIQPAKLEDSAVYLCASSLDSGGSTQYFGPGTRLLVL.

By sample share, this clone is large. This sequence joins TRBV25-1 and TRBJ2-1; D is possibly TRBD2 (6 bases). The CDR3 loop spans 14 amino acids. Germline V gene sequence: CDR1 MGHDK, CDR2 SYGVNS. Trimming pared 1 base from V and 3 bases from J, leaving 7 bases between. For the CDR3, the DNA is TGTGCCAGCAGTGAATCGGGGGACTACAATGAGCAGTTCTTC. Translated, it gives CASSESGDYNEQFF.

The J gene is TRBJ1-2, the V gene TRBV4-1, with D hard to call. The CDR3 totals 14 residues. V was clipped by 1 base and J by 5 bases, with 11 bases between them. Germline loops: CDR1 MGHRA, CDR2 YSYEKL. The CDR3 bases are TGCGCCAGCAGCCAAGTGTTGGGAGAATATGGCTACACCTTC. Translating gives CASSQVLGEYGYTF.

The CDR3 loop is CAWRESPVGSPLHF. For the CDR3, the DNA is TGTGCCTGGAGGGAGTCTCCCGTGGGTTCACCCCTCCACTTT. V gene TRBV30 combines with J gene TRBJ1-6; no reliable D call. Germline V gene sequence: CDR1 GTSNPN, CDR2 SVGIG (reference sequence). The CDR3 is 14 amino acids. The ends were cut back, 3 bases at V and 9 bases at J, with 15 bases in the middle.

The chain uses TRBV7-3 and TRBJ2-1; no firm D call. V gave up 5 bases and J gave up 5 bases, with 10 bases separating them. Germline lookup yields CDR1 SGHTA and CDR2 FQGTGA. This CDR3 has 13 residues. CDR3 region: CASSLGPNNEQFF. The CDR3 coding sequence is TGTGCCAGCAGCCTTGGACCCAACAATGAGCAGTTCTTC.

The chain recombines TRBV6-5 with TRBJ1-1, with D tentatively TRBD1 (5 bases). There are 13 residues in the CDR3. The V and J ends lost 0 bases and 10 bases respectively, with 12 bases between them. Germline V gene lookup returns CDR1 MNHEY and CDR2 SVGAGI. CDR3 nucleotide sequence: TGTGCCAGCAGTTACTCGGAGCGGGGGGTAGCTTTCTTT. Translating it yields CASSYSERGVAFF.

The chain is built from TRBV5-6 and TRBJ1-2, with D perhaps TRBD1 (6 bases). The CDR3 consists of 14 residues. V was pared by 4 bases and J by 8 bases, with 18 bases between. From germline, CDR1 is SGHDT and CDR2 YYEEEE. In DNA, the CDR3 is TGTGCCAGCAGCCTCCCACAGGGTGCGGGGGGCTACACCTTC. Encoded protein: CASSLPQGAGGYTF. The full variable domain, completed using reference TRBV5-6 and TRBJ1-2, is DAGVTQSPTHLIKTRGQQVTLRCSPKSGHDTVSWYQQALGQGPQFIFQYYEEEERQRGNFPDRFSGHQFPNYSSELNVNALLLGDSALYLCASSLPQGAGGYTFGSGTRLTVV.

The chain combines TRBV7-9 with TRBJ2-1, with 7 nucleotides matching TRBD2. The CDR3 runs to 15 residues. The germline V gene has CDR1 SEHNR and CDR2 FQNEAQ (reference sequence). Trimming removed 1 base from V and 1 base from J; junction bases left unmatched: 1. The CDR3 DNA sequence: TGTGCCAGCAGCTTAGAGCGGGGTTCCTACAATGAGCAGTTCTTC. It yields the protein CASSLERGSYNEQFF.

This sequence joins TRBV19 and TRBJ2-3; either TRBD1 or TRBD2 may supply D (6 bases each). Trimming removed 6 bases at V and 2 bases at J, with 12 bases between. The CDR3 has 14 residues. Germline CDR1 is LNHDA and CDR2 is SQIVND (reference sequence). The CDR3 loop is CASSPGAYTDTQYF. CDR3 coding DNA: TGTGCCAGTAGCCCGGGGGCCTACACAGATACGCAGTATTTT.

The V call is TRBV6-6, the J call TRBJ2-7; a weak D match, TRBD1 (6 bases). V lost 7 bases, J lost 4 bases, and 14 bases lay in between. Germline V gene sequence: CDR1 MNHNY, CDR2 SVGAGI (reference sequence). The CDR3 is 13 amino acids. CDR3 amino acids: CASTRGKGYEQYF. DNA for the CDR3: TGTGCCAGCACCAGGGGTAAGGGGTACGAGCAGTACTTC.

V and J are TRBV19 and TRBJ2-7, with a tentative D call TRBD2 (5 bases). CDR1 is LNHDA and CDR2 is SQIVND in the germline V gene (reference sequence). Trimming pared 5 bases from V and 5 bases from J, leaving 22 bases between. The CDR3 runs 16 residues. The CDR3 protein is CASSGLASHSVHEQYF. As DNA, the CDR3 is TGTGCCAGTAGTGGTCTAGCTTCCCACAGCGTGCACGAGCAGTACTTC.

The CDR3 nucleotides are TGTGCCAGTAGTAAACAGGCTCTGAACACTGAAGCTTTCTTT. Protein product: CASSKQALNTEAFF. The rearrangement joins TRBV19 to TRBJ1-1; possibly TRBD1 for D (5 bases). The CDR3 has 14 residues. Germline V lookup: CDR1 LNHDA, CDR2 SQIVND (reference sequence). The ends were cut back, 4 bases at V and 0 bases at J, with 9 bases in the middle.

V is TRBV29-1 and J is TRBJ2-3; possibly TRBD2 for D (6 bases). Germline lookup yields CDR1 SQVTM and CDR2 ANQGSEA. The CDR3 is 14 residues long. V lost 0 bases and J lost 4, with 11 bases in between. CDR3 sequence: CSVEEGGRPDTQYF. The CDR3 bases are TGCAGCGTTGAAGAGGGAGGCAGACCAGATACGCAGTATTTT.

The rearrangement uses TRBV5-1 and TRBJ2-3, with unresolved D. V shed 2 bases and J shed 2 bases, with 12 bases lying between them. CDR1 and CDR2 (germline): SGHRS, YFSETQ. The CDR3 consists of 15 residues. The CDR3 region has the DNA TGCGCCAGCAGCTTTATACAGAGACTCACAGATACGCAGTATTTT. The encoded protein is CASSFIQRLTDTQYF.

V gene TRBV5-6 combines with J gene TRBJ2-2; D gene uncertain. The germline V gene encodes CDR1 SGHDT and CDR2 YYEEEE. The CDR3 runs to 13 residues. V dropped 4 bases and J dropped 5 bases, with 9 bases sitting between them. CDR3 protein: CASSQVQTGELFF. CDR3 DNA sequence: TGTGCCAGCAGCCAAGTACAAACCGGGGAGCTGTTTTTT. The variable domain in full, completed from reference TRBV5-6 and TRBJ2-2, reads DAGVTQSPTHLIKTRGQQVTLRCSPKSGHDTVSWYQQALGQGPQFIFQYYEEEERQRGNFPDRFSGHQFPNYSSELNVNALLLGDSALYLCASSQVQTGELFFGEGSRLTVL.

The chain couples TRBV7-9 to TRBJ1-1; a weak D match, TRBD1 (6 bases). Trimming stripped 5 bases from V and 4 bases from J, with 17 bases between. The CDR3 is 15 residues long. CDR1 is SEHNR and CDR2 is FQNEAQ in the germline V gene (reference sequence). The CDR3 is CASSRAAGVITEAFF. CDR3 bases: TGTGCCAGCAGCCGGGCGGCAGGGGTGATCACTGAAGCTTTCTTT.

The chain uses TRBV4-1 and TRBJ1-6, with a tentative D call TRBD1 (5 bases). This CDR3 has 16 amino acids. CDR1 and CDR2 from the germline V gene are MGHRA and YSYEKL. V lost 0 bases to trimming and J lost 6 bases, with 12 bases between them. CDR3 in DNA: TGCGCCAGCAGCCAAGATCCACTGGGGGGTAATTCACCCCTCCACTTT. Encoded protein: CASSQDPLGGNSPLHF.

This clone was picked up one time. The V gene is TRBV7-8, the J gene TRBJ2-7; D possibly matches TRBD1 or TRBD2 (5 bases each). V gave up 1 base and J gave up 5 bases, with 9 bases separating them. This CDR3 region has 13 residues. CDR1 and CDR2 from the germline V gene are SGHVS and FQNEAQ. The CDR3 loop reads CASSLDLGDEQYV. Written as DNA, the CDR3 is TGTGCCAGCAGCTTAGATCTGGGGGACGAGCAGTACGTC.

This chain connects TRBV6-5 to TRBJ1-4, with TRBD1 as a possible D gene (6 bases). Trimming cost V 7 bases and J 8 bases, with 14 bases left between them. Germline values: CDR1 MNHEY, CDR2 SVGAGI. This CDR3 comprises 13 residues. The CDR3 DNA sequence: TGTGCCAGCAAGTGGGGGGCCGGAGAAAAACTGTTTTTT. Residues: CASKWGAGEKLFF.

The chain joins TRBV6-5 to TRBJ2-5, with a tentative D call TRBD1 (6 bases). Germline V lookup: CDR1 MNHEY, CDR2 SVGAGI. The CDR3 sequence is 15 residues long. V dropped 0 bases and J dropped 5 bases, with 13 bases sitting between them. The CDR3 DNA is TGTGCCAGCAGTTACTCATACAGGGCTGAGGAGACCCAGTACTTC. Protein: CASSYSYRAEETQYF.

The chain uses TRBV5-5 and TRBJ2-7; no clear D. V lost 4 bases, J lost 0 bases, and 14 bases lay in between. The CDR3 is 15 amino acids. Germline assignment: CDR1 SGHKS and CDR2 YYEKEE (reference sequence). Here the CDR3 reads CASSRRWVYSYEQYV. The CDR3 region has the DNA TGTGCCAGCAGCCGGAGATGGGTTTACTCCTACGAGCAGTACGTC.